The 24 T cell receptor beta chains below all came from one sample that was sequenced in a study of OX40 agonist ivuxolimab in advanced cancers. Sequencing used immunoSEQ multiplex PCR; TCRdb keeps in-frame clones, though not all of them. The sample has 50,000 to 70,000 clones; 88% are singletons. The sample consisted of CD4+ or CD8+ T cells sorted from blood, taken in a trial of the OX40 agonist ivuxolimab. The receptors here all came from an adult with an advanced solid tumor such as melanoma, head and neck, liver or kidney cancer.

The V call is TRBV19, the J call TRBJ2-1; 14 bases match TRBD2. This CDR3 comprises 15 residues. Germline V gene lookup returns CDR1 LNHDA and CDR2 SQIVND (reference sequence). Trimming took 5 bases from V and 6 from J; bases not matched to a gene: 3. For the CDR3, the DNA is TGTGCCAGTAGTTTCGGACTAGCGGGGGGCAATGAGCAGTTCTTC. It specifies CASSFGLAGGNEQFF.

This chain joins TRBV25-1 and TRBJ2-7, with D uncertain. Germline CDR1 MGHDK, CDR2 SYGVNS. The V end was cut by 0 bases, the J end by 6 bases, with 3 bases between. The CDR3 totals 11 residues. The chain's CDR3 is CASSEYLEQYF. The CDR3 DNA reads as TGTGCCAGCAGTGAATATCTCGAGCAGTACTTC.

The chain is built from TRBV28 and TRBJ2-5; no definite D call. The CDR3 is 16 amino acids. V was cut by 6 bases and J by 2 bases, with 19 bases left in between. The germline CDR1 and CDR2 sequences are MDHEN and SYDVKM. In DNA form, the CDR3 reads TGTGCCAGCAGCCGCCTTCGGGCAGCAATTCAAGAGACCCAGTACTTC. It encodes CASSRLRAAIQETQYF.

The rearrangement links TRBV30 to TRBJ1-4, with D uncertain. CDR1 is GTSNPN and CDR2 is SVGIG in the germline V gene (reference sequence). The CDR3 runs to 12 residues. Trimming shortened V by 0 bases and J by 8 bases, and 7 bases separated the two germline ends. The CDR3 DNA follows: TGTGCCTGGAGTGTACTCGAGGAAAAACTGTTTTTT. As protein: CAWSVLEEKLFF.

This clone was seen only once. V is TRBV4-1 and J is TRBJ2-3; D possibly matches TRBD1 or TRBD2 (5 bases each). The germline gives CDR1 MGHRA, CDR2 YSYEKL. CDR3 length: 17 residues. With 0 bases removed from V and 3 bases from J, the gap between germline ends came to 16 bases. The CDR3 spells CASSQEGPGPVTDTQYF. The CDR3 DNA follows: TGCGCCAGCAGCCAAGAGGGACCAGGGCCTGTAACAGATACGCAGTATTTT.

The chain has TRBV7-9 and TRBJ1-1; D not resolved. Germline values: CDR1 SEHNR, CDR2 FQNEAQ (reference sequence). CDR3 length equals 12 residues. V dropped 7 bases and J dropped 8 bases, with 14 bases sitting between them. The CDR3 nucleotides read TGTGCCAGCACCCTAGGTCCCTTCGAAGCTTTCTTT. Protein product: CASTLGPFEAFF.

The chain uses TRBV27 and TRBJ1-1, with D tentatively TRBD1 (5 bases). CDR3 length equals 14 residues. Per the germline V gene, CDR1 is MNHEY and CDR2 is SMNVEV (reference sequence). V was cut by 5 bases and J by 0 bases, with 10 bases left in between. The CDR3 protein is CASSPRGLNTEAFF. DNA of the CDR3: TGTGCCAGCAGTCCGAGGGGACTGAACACTGAAGCTTTCTTT.

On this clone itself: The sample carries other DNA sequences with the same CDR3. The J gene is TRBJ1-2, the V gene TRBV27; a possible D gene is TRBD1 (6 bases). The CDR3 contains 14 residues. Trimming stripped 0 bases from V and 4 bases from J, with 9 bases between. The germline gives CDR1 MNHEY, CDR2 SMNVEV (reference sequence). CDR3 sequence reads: CASSLSAGAYGYTF. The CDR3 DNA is TGTGCCAGCAGTTTATCCGCAGGGGCCTATGGCTACACCTTC.

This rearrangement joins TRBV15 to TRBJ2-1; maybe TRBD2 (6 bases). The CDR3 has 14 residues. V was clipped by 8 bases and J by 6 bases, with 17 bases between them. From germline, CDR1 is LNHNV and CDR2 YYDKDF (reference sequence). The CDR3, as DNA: TGTGCCACCCCACAGGCGGGACTTCGCAATGAGCAGTTCTTC. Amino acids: CATPQAGLRNEQFF.

The CDR3, as DNA: TGTGCCAGCAGTGAATCACCGGGACAAGCGGCGACCCAGTACTTC. Its translation is CASSESPGQAATQYF. This chain links TRBV25-1 with TRBJ2-5; perhaps TRBD1 as D (6 bases). Looked up from germline, CDR1 is MGHDK and CDR2 is SYGVNS. The CDR3 has 15 amino acids. Between the trimmed V and J ends, which lost 1 base and 7 bases, there was a span of 16 bases.

CDR3 residues: CASSELGADINQPQHF. In DNA form, the CDR3 reads TGTGCCAGCAGTGAGCTAGGCGCAGACATCAATCAGCCCCAGCATTTT. The chain uses TRBV2 and TRBJ1-5; D remains ambiguous. This CDR3 is built from 16 residues. The germline CDR1 and CDR2 sequences are SNHLY and FYNNEI. Trimming removed 3 bases at V and 3 bases at J, with 15 bases between.

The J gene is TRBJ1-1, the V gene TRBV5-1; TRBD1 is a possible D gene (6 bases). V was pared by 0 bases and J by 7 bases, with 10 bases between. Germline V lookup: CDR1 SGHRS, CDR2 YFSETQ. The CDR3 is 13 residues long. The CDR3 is CASSLGQGIEAFF. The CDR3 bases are TGCGCCAGCAGCTTGGGTCAGGGGATTGAAGCTTTCTTT.

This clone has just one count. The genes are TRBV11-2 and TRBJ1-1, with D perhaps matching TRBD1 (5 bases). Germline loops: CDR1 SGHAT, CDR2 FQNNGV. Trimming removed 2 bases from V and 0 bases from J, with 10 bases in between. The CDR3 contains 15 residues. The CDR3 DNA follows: TGTGCCAGCAGCTTACCGGGACGCCTGAACACTGAAGCTTTCTTT. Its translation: CASSLPGRLNTEAFF. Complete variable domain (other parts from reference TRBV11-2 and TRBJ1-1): EAGVAQSPRYKIIEKRQSVAFWCNPISGHATLYWYQQILGQGPKLLIQFQNNGVVDDSQLPKDRFSAERLKGVDSTLKIQPAKLEDSAVYLCASSLPGRLNTEAFFGQGTRLTVV.

The CDR3: CASSPPYSQGAFF. CDR3 DNA sequence: TGTGCCAGCAGCCCACCATATTCTCAGGGAGCTTTCTTT. The chain employs TRBV7-9 and TRBJ1-1, with D possibly TRBD1 on 5 matching bases. This CDR3 contains 13 residues. CDR1 is SEHNR and CDR2 is FQNEAQ in the germline V gene (reference sequence). Trimming took off 5 bases at V and 10 bases at J, with 17 bases between the two ends.

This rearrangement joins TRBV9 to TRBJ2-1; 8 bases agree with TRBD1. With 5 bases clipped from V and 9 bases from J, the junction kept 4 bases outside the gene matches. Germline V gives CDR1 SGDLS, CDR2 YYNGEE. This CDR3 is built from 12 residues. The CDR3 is CASRGQASEQFF. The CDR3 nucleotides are TGTGCCAGCAGGGGACAGGCGAGTGAGCAGTTCTTC.

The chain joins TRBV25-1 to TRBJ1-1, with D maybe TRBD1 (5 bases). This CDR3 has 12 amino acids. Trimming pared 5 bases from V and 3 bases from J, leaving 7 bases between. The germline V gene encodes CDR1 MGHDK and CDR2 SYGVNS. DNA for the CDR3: TGTGCCAGCAGTTTGGGGGACACTGAAGCTTTCTTT. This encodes CASSLGDTEAFF.

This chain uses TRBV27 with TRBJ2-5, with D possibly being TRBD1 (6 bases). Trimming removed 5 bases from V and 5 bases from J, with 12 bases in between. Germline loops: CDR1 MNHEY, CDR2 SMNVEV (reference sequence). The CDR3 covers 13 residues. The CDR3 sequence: CASSPGAGETQYF. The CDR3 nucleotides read TGTGCCAGCAGTCCAGGGGCCGGGGAGACCCAGTACTTC.

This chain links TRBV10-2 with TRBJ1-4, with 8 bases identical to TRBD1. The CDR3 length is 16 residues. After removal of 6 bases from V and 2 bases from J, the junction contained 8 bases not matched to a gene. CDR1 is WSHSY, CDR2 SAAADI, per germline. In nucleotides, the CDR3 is TGCGCCAGCAGGGGGACAGGCGCTGGGACTAATGAAAAACTGTTTTTT. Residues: CASRGTGAGTNEKLFF.

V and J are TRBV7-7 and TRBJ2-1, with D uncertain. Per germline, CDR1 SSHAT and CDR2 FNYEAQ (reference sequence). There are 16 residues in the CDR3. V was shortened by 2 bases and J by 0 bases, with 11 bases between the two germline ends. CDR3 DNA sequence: TGTGCCAGCAGCTTAAGTCTCCTAAGCTCCTACAATGAGCAGTTCTTC. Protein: CASSLSLLSSYNEQFF.

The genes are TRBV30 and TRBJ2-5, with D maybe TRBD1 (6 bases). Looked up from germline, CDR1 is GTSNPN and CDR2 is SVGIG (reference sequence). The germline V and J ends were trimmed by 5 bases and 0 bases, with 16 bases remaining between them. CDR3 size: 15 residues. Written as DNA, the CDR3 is TGTGCCTGGGACTCACAGGGAAGTCACCAAGAGACCCAGTACTTC. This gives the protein CAWDSQGSHQETQYF.

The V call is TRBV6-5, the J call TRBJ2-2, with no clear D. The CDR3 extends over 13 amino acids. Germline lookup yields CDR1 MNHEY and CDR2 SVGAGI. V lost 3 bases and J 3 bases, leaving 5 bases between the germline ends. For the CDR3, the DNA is TGTGCCAGCAGTTATGGTTACACCGGGGAGCTGTTTTTT. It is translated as CASSYGYTGELFF.

The CDR3 DNA sequence: TGTGCCAGCAGCTTGGGGGCAGCGGAACACCAAGAGACCCAGTACTTC. It codes for CASSLGAAEHQETQYF. The genes are TRBV5-6 and TRBJ2-5; maybe TRBD2 (5 bases). The germline CDR1 and CDR2 sequences are SGHDT and YYEEEE. This CDR3 is built from 16 residues. Trimming took 0 bases from V and 0 from J, leaving 12 bases between them.

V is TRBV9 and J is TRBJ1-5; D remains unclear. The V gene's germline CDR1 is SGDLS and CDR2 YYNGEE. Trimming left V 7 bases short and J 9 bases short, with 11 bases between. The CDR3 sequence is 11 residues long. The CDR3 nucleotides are TGTGCCAGCGGAGATGGTTTGCCCCAGCATTTT. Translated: CASGDGLPQHF. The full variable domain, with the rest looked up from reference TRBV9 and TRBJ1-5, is DSGVTQTPKHLITATGQRVTLRCSPRSGDLSVYWYQQSLDQGLQFLIQYYNGEERAKGNILERFSAQQFPDLHSELNLSSLELGDSALYFCASGDGLPQHFGDGTRLSIL.

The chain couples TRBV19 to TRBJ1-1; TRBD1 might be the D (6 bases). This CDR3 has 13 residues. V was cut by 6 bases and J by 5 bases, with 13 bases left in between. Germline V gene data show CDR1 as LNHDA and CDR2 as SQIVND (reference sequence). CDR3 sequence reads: CASSRIGGTEAFF. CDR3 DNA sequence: TGTGCCAGTAGCCGAATAGGGGGAACTGAAGCTTTCTTT.